This is a list of T cell receptor beta chains from one sample in a study of regulatory T cells in long-lasting Graves disease. TCRdb ran MiXCR on the multiplex PCR reads and lists one entry per CDR3 protein. This table holds 500,000 to 700,000 distinct CDR3 sequences, approximately 15% found once. These data were also reused for a study on T cells in Graves' hyperthyroidism and ophthalmopathy.

This specimen consisted of peripheral blood mononuclear cells (PBMCs), obtained at new diagnosis, from a patient treated with antithyroid drugs. The receptors derive from a woman aged 25 to 39 with Graves disease. Each CDR3 is given with its conserved first and last residue. The D gene is left open where the match is weak. Clone size, where shown, is once, few, many, or a class for clones that have expanded.

v_gene: TRBV5-1; d_gene: TRBD2; abundance: few; j_gene: TRBJ2-3; CDR3nt: TGCGCCAGCAGCTTGGGCTCTAGCGGGAGTGAGGCGCAGTATTTT; CDR3aa: CASSLGSSGSEAQYF
v_gene: TRBV12-3/TRBV12-4; d_gene: NA; abundance: many; j_gene: TRBJ1-3; CDR3nt: TGTGCCAGCAGTTTCGGGGGGAACTCTGGAAACACCATATATTTT; CDR3aa: CASSFGGNSGNTIYF
v_gene: TRBV12-3/TRBV12-4; d_gene: TRBD2; abundance: many; j_gene: TRBJ2-1; CDR3nt: TGTGCCAGCAGTTTCGTAGCGGGAGCTATTAGTGAGCAGTTCTTC; CDR3aa: CASSFVAGAISEQFF
v_gene: TRBV9; d_gene: NA; abundance: NA; j_gene: TRBJ2-6; CDR3nt: TGTGCCAGCAGCGACCTCGGGACTGGGGCCAACGTCCTGACTTTC; CDR3aa: CASSDLGTGANVLTF
v_gene: TRBV5-1; d_gene: NA; abundance: few; j_gene: TRBJ2-1; CDR3nt: TGCGCCAGCAGCTATGAACGGGGGTACAATGAGCAGTTCTTC; CDR3aa: CASSYERGYNEQFF
v_gene: TRBV28; d_gene: NA; abundance: many; j_gene: TRBJ2-7; CDR3nt: TGTGCCAGCAGTTTAGACCGGGGAAGGGAGCAGTACTTC; CDR3aa: CASSLDRGREQYF
v_gene: TRBV9; d_gene: TRBD1; abundance: NA; j_gene: TRBJ1-6; CDR3nt: TGTGCCAGCACCCAAGGCGACAGGGGAAATTCACCCCTCCACTTT; CDR3aa: CASTQGDRGNSPLHF
v_gene: TRBV5-1; d_gene: TRBD1; abundance: NA; j_gene: TRBJ2-6; CDR3nt: TGCGCCAGCAGCTTGGACAGGGGGCGCCTCTCTGGGGCCAACGTCCTGACTTTC; CDR3aa: CASSLDRGRLSGANVLTF
v_gene: TRBV7-2; d_gene: NA; abundance: many; j_gene: TRBJ1-1; CDR3nt: TGTGCCAGCAGCCGAAAATGGGGCGGGGACACTGAAGCTTTCTTT; CDR3aa: CASSRKWGGDTEAFF
v_gene: TRBV19; d_gene: NA; abundance: NA; j_gene: TRBJ1-2; CDR3nt: TGTGCCAGTTCCTACAGGGCCTATGGCTACACCTTC; CDR3aa: CASSYRAYGYTF